The next 4 T cell receptor beta chains were all read from a single sample in a study of breast tumors, draining lymph nodes, adjacent tissues. TCRdb fed the multiplex PCR reads into MiXCR, producing one record per CDR3 protein. The profile shows some 38,000 distinct CDR3 sequences, 36% of them singletons. Sample: breast tumor tissue. The receptor source for this set is a female donor with breast cancer. Some clones in this sample may be carry-over from other donors' samples.

Only a few counts were recorded for this clonotype. The CDR3 sequence is CASSPPNTDTQYF. The DNA of the CDR3 is TGTGCCAGCTCACCACCAAACACAGATACGCAGTATTTT. The rearrangement joins TRBV18 to TRBJ2-3, with D hard to call. The germline V and J ends were trimmed by 0 bases and 2 bases, with 3 bases remaining between them. The CDR3 totals 13 residues. The germline CDR1 and CDR2 sequences are KGHSH and LQKENI.

A single count supports this clonotype. The chain uses TRBV19 and TRBJ1-4; tentative D call: TRBD1 (6 bases). The ends were cut back, 8 bases at V and 10 bases at J, with 17 bases in the middle. The CDR3 runs to 13 residues. The germline CDR1 and CDR2 sequences are LNHDA and SQIVND (reference sequence). The CDR3 reads CASAPGASGKLFF. The CDR3 coding sequence is TGTGCCAGTGCCCCGGGGGCGAGTGGAAAACTGTTTTTT.

As regards this clonotype: This may come from a read error, since a much larger clone is one base off. The chain uses TRBV6-6 and TRBJ1-5; no clear D gene. The CDR3 has 13 amino acids. Trimming cost V 6 bases and J 2 bases, with 8 bases left between them. Germline loops: CDR1 MNHNY, CDR2 SVGAGI (reference sequence). CDR3 sequence reads: CASRIGRNQPQHF. The CDR3 nucleotides read TGTGCCAGCAGGATAGGACGCAATCAGCCCCAGCATTTT.

The V call is TRBV20-1, the J call TRBJ1-3; TRBD1 matches at 7 bases. The CDR3 is 14 amino acids. CDR1 is DFQATT and CDR2 is SNEGSKA in the germline V gene (reference sequence). With V trimmed by 6 bases and J by 0 bases, 5 bases remained unmatched. CDR3 protein: CSAPDRFSGNTIYF. Written as DNA, the CDR3 is TGCAGTGCGCCGGACAGGTTCTCTGGAAACACCATATATTTT.